The 2 T cell receptor beta chains presented below share a single source sample, sequenced in a study of T cells in localized non-small cell lung cancer. Some clones are missing from TCRdb's copy, which holds only in-frame ones; the method was immunoSEQ multiplex PCR. The repertoire holds 15,000 or so clones, with approximately 90% as singletons. The material sequenced was peripheral blood, taken before any cancer treatment. The receptors come from a female donor at least 60 years old with stage III squamous cell lung carcinoma.

This rearrangement joins TRBV2 to TRBJ2-1; 11 positions agree with TRBD2. Germline assignment: CDR1 SNHLY and CDR2 FYNNEI. The trim removed 8 bases at V and 4 bases at J, leaving 7 bases unmatched. This CDR3 has 15 residues. CDR3 sequence reads: CASRPLAGGYNEQFF. CDR3 nucleotide sequence: TGTGCCAGCCGCCCTCTAGCGGGGGGATACAATGAGCAGTTCTTC. The full variable domain, rest sourced from reference TRBV2 and TRBJ2-1, is EPEVTQTPSHQVTQMGQEVILRCVPISNHLYFYWYRQILGQKVEFLVSFYNNEISEKSEIFDDQFSVERPDGSNFTLKIRSTKLEDSAMYFCASRPLAGGYNEQFFGPGTRLTVL.

This chain links TRBV30 with TRBJ1-5, with D maybe TRBD1 (6 bases). The ends were cut back, 1 base at V and 5 bases at J, with 12 bases in the middle. CDR3 length equals 14 residues. Germline CDR1 is GTSNPN and CDR2 is SVGIG (reference sequence). In nucleotides, the CDR3 is TGTGCCTGGAGTGCGGGGGCCAGGGATCAGCCCCAGCATTTT. It codes for CAWSAGARDQPQHF.